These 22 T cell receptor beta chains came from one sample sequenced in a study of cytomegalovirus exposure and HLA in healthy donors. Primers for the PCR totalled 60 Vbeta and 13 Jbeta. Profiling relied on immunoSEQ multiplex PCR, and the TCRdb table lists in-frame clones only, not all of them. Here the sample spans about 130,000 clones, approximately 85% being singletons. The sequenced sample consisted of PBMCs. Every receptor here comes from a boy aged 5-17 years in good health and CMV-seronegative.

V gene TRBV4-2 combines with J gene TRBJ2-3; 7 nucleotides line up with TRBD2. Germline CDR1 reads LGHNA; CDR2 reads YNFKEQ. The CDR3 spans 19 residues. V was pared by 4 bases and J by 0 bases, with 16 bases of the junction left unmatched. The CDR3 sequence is CASSPYFNLAASSTDTQYF. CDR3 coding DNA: TGTGCCAGCAGCCCATACTTTAATCTAGCGGCCTCTAGCACAGATACGCAGTATTTT.

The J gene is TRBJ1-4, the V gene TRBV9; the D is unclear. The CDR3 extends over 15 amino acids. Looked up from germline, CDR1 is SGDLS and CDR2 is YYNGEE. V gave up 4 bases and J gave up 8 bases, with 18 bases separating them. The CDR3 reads CASSPGAGVWEKLFF. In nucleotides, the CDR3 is TGTGCCAGCAGCCCGGGCGCCGGGGTTTGGGAAAAACTGTTTTTT.

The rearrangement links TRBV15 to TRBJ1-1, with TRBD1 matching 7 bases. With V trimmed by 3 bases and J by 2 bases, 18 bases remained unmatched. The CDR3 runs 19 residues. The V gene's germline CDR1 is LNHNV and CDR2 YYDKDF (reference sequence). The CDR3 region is CATSSPPGDRPGGNTEAFF. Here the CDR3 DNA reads TGTGCCACCAGCAGTCCCCCTGGGGACAGACCAGGGGGAAACACTGAAGCTTTCTTT.

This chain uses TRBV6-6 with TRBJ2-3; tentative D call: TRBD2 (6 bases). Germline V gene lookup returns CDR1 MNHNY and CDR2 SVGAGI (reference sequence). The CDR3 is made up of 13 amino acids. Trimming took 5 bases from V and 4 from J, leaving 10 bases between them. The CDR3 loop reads CASSDTSPDTQYF. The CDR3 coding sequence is TGTGCCAGCAGTGACACTAGCCCAGATACGCAGTATTTT.

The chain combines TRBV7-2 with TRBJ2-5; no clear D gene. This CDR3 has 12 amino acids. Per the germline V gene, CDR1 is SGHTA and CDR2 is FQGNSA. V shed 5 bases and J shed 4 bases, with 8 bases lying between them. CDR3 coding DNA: TGTGCCAGCAGCCCCCCCGGAGAGACCCAGTACTTC. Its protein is CASSPPGETQYF.

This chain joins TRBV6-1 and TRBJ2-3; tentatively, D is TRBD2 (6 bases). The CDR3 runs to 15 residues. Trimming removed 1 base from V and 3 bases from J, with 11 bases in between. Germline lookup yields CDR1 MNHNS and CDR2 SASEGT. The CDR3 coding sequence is TGTGCCAGCAGTGAAGGGCTAGCGCTGACAGATACGCAGTATTTT. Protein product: CASSEGLALTDTQYF.

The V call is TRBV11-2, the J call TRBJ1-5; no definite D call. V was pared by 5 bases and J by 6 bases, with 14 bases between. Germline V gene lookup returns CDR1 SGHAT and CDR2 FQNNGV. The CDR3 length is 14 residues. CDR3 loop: CASSEDRGRQPQHF. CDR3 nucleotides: TGTGCCAGCAGCGAAGACCGCGGTCGTCAGCCCCAGCATTTT.

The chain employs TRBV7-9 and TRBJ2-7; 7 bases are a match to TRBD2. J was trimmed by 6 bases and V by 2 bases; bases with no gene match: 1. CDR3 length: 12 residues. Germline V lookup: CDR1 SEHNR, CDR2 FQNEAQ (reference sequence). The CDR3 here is CASSLQRGEQYF. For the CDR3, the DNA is TGTGCCAGCAGCTTACAGCGGGGCGAGCAGTACTTC.

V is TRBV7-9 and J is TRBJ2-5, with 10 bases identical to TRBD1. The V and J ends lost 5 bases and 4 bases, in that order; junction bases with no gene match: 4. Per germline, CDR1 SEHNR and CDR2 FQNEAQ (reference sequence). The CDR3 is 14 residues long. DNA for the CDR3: TGTGCCAGCAGCGCGGGACAGGGGATAGAGACCCAGTACTTC. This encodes CASSAGQGIETQYF.

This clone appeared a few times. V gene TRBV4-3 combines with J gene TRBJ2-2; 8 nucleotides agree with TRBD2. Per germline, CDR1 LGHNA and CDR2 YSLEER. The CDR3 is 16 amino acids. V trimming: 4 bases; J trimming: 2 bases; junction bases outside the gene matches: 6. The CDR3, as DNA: TGCGCCAGCAGCCCCGACGGGGGGGCCAACACCGGGGAGCTGTTTTTT. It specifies CASSPDGGANTGELFF.

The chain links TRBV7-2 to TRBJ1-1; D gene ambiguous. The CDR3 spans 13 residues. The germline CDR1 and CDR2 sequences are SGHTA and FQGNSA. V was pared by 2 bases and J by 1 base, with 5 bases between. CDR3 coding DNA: TGTGCCAGCAGCTTACGGAGGAACACTGAAGCTTTCTTT. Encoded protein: CASSLRRNTEAFF.

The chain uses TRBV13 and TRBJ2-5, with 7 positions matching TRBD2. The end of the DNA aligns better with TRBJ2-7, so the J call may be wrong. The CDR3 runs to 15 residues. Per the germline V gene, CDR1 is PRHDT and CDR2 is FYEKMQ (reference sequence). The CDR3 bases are TGTGCCAGCAGCTTAGGATGGACTAGGGCCCACGAGCAGTACTTC. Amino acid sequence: CASSLGWTRAHEQYF.

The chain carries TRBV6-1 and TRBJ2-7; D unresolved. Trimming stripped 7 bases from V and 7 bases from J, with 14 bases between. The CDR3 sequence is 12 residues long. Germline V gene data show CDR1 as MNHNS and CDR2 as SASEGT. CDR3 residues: CASTSVLGEQYF. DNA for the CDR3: TGTGCCAGCACGAGCGTTTTGGGTGAGCAGTACTTC.

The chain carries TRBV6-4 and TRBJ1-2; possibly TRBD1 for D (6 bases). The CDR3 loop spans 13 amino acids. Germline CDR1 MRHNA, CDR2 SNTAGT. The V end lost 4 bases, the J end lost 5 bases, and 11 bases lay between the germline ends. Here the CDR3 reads CASSAQGQYGYTF. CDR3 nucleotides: TGTGCCAGCAGTGCACAGGGTCAGTATGGCTACACCTTC.

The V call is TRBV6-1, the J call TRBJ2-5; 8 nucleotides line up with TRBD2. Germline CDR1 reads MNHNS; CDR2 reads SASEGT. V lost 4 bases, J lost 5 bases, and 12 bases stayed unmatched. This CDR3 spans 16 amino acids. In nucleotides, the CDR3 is TGTGCCAGCAGTGGAAAGTTTGGTAGCGGGGCCGAGACCCAGTACTTC. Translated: CASSGKFGSGAETQYF.

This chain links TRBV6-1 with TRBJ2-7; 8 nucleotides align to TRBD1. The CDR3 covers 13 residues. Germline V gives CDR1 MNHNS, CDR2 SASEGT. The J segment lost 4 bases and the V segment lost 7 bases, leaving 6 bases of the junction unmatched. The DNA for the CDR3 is TGTGCCAGCACCGGAACAGGGGGATACGAGCAGTACTTC. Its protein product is CASTGTGGYEQYF.

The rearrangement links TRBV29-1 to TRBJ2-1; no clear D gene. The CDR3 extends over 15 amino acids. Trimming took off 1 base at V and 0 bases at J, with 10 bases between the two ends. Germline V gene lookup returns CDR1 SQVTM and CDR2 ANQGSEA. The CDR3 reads CSVEVVLSSYNEQFF. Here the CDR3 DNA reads TGCAGCGTTGAAGTCGTGCTGAGCTCCTACAATGAGCAGTTCTTC.

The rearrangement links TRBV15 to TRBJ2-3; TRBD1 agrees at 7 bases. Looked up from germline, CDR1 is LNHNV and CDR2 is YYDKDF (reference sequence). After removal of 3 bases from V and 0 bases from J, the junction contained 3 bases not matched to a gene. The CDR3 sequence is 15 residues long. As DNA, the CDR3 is TGTGCCACCAGCAGGGACAGGACTAGCACAGATACGCAGTATTTT. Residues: CATSRDRTSTDTQYF.

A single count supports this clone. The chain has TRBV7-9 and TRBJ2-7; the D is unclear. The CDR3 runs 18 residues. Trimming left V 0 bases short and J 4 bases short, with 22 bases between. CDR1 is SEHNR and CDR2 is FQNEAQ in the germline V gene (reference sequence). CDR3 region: CASSLALSKGTENYEQYF. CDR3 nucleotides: TGTGCCAGCAGCTTAGCGCTGTCCAAAGGTACAGAAAATTACGAGCAGTACTTC.

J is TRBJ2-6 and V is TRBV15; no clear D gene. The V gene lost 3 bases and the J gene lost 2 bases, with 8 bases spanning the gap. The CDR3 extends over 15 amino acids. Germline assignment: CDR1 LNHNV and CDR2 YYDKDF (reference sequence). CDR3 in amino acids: CATSRWQAGANVLTF. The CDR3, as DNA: TGTGCCACCAGCAGGTGGCAGGCTGGGGCCAACGTCCTGACTTTC.

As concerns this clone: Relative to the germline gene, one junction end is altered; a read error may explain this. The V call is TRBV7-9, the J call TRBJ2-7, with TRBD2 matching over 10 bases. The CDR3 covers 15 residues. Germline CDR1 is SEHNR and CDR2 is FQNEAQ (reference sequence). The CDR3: CSSSPGTSDSYEQYF. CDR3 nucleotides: TGTTCCAGCAGTCCCGGGACTAGCGATTCCTACGAGCAGTACTTC.

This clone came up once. CDR3 DNA sequence: TGTGCCAGCAGCCCCCTTGTAAGCCGCACAGATACGCAGTATTTT. Its protein product is CASSPLVSRTDTQYF. This chain joins TRBV7-2 and TRBJ2-3, with D unresolved. Germline values: CDR1 SGHTA, CDR2 FQGNSA. CDR3 length: 15 amino acids. Trimming stripped 5 bases from V and 1 base from J, with 13 bases between.